Below, 2 T cell receptor beta chains from the same sample are listed, as sequenced in a study of blood T cell repertoires in COVID-19. Measured with immunoSEQ multiplex PCR; TCRdb has only the in-frame clones, and not every one. Among about 75,000 clones, 85% to 90% were seen once, and the ten largest hold around 20%. Sequenced material: peripheral blood. These receptor sequences come from a human donor in a cohort sampled during active COVID-19.

The J gene is TRBJ1-1, the V gene TRBV2, with D possibly being TRBD1 (6 bases). Between the trimmed V and J ends, which lost 2 bases and 5 bases, there was a span of 9 bases. This CDR3 region has 13 residues. In germline, CDR1 is SNHLY, CDR2 FYNNEI. CDR3 in DNA: TGTGCCAGCAGTGAAAGACAGGTAACTGAAGCTTTCTTT. The encoded protein is CASSERQVTEAFF.

The chain employs TRBV19 and TRBJ1-5, with TRBD1 matching over 9 bases. The V segment lost 6 bases and the J segment 5 bases; nucleotides outside the gene matches: 5. Germline values: CDR1 LNHDA, CDR2 SQIVND (reference sequence). This CDR3 is built from 14 residues. CDR3 nucleotides: TGTGCCAGTAGCCAGGGACAGGGTTATCAGCCCCAGCATTTT. The encoded protein is CASSQGQGYQPQHF.